Listed here are 5 T cell receptor beta chains from one sample, sequenced in a study of cytomegalovirus exposure and HLA in healthy donors. Sequenced by immunoSEQ multiplex PCR; TCRdb stores in-frame clones only, minus some. Of roughly 150,000 clones in the sample, 65% to 90% are singletons; the top ten hold around 2.1%. Sequenced sample: PBMCs. The receptor set was obtained from a woman younger than 30 in good health and CMV-seronegative.

This chain uses TRBV19 with TRBJ2-7; D may be TRBD2 (5 bases). V lost 3 bases, J lost 4 bases, and 13 bases lay in between. Germline CDR1 is LNHDA and CDR2 is SQIVND (reference sequence). The CDR3 is made up of 14 amino acids. As DNA, the CDR3 is TGTGCCAGTAGTATCAAGGGCGGGCCATACGAGCAGTACTTC. This gives the protein CASSIKGGPYEQYF.

This sequence joins TRBV18 and TRBJ2-7; 9 bases map to TRBD1. Unmatched junction bases numbered 9, after V lost 3 bases and J lost 6 bases. This CDR3 contains 15 residues. Germline loops: CDR1 KGHSH, CDR2 LQKENI. DNA of the CDR3: TGTGCCAGCTCACCGGGACAGGGCGGCGGGGGCGAGCAGTACTTC. It specifies CASSPGQGGGGEQYF.

This rearrangement joins TRBV29-1 to TRBJ2-3; TRBD1 might be the D (5 bases). V lost 0 bases and J lost 7, with 14 bases in between. The CDR3 has 14 amino acids. Germline V gives CDR1 SQVTM, CDR2 ANQGSEA. The CDR3 DNA reads as TGCAGCGTTGAAGACCAGACAGCAGGGTATACGCAGTATTTT. As protein: CSVEDQTAGYTQYF.

The genes are TRBV7-3 and TRBJ1-6, with 9 bases matching TRBD1. The V gene's germline CDR1 is SGHTA and CDR2 FQGTGA. The CDR3 covers 15 residues. Trimming at V came to 5 bases and at J to 5 bases, leaving 4 bases not matched to a gene. The CDR3 DNA follows: TGTGCCAGCAGCCTACAGGGGGCTAATAATTCACCCCTCCACTTT. This codes for CASSLQGANNSPLHF.

The chain links TRBV9 to TRBJ2-3, with TRBD2 matching 9 bases. CDR3 length: 17 amino acids. The V segment lost 1 base and the J segment 3 bases; nucleotides outside the gene matches: 9. The germline V gene has CDR1 SGDLS and CDR2 YYNGEE. DNA of the CDR3: TGTGCCAGCAGCGTAAACCCCCGGAGCGGGAGGACAGATACGCAGTATTTT. Translated, it gives CASSVNPRSGRTDTQYF.